What follows are 16 T cell receptor beta chains derived from one specimen sequenced in a study of control samples from healthy donors and cancer patients. Libraries were prepared by immunoSEQ multiplex PCR; TCRdb keeps only in-frame clonotypes and omits some of them. The data contain 100,000 to 150,000 clones, 70% to 90% of them seen just once; the ten biggest clones take up 2.9%. The sample taken for sequencing was blood. Receptor source: a man between 60 and 70 years old in good health.

The chain links TRBV4-3 to TRBJ2-3; D not resolved. The CDR3 spans 13 residues. Deletions cut 4 bases from V and 2 bases from J, with 7 bases between. Per germline, CDR1 LGHNA and CDR2 YSLEER. The CDR3 region has the DNA TGCGCCAGCAGCCGGACCTTCACAGATACGCAGTATTTT. It codes for CASSRTFTDTQYF.

The CDR3 is CASSPGLAGGDTQYF. The DNA of the CDR3 is TGTGCCAGCAGTCCTGGACTAGCGGGGGGAGATACGCAGTATTTT. This chain connects TRBV14 to TRBJ2-3; the match to TRBD2 covers 14 bases. CDR1 and CDR2 (germline): SGHDN, FVKESK. V shed 6 bases and J 5 bases; nucleotides not matched to a gene: 4. This CDR3 has 15 residues.

As regards this clone: The identical CDR3 is also encoded by other nucleotide sequences in the sample. The chain recombines TRBV4-2 with TRBJ2-7, with 8 bases that match TRBD2. The CDR3 sequence is 16 residues long. Per the germline V gene, CDR1 is LGHNA and CDR2 is YNFKEQ. V gave up 1 base and J gave up 4 bases; unmatched junction bases: 9. CDR3 protein: CASSQADTGTSYEQYF. The DNA for the CDR3 is TGTGCCAGCAGCCAAGCGGACACCGGGACTAGTTACGAGCAGTACTTC.

The chain has TRBV2 and TRBJ2-7; D is perhaps TRBD1 (5 bases). Germline CDR1 is SNHLY and CDR2 is FYNNEI. This CDR3 comprises 16 residues. Trimming took 5 bases from V and 3 from J, leaving 20 bases between them. The CDR3 is CASSPQSLGQGYEQYF. The CDR3 bases are TGTGCCAGCAGTCCCCAGTCCTTGGGCCAGGGCTACGAGCAGTACTTC.

This chain connects TRBV21-1 to TRBJ2-5; the DNA was not used to check the table's D call, TRBD1. TRBV21-1 has pseudogene status. The CDR3 is made up of 15 amino acids. DNA of the CDR3: TGTGCCAGCAGCAAAGAACAGGGCCTACTGGAGACCCAGTACTTC. Translation: CASSKEQGLLETQYF.

V gene TRBV5-1 combines with J gene TRBJ2-1; 7 bases are shared with TRBD1. J lost 1 base, V lost 4 bases, and 8 bases had no gene match. The germline V gene encodes CDR1 SGHRS and CDR2 YFSETQ. The CDR3 length is 16 residues. DNA of the CDR3: TGCGCCAGCAGCCTGCACTCGGGACAGTCCTACAATGAGCAGTTCTTC. This translates into CASSLHSGQSYNEQFF.

About this clone itself: The same CDR3 can be traced to other DNA sequences in this sample. This chain links TRBV7-9 with TRBJ1-1; tentative D call: TRBD1 (5 bases). The CDR3 is made up of 13 amino acids. Trimming stripped 1 base from V and 4 bases from J, with 7 bases between. Per the germline V gene, CDR1 is SEHNR and CDR2 is FQNEAQ (reference sequence). DNA for the CDR3: TGTGCCAGCAGCTTAGGGGGGACCACTGAAGCTTTCTTT. This codes for CASSLGGTTEAFF.

The chain joins TRBV10-2 to TRBJ1-1, with D perhaps matching TRBD1 (6 bases). V was cut by 3 bases and J by 5 bases, with 7 bases left in between. The CDR3 runs 12 residues. Germline V gene data show CDR1 as WSHSY and CDR2 as SAAADI. The DNA of the CDR3 is TGCGCCAGCAGTGAAGACAGGACTGAAGCTTTCTTT. Protein: CASSEDRTEAFF.

V and J are TRBV3-1 (or the pseudogene TRBV3-2) and TRBJ1-2; 7 bases match TRBD1. The CDR3 totals 17 residues. The germline V gene has CDR1 LGHDT and CDR2 YNNKEL (reference sequence). V shed 4 bases, J shed 5 bases, and the junction held 16 bases outside the gene matches. The CDR3 spells CASSLGSGTDKTYGYTF. DNA for the CDR3: TGTGCCAGCAGCCTTGGTTCTGGGACAGACAAGACTTATGGCTACACCTTC.

The rearrangement joins TRBV7-2 to TRBJ1-4; D gene uncertain. The germline V gene has CDR1 SGHTA and CDR2 FQGNSA. The CDR3 covers 13 residues. Trimming cost V 5 bases and J 11 bases, with 15 bases left between them. The CDR3 bases are TGTGCCAGCAGCGTAACCCCTCCCAGCAAACTGTTTTTT. The encoded protein is CASSVTPPSKLFF.

V gene TRBV4-3 combines with J gene TRBJ1-2, with unresolved D. V lost 0 bases, J lost 8 bases, and 10 bases lay in between. This CDR3 has 13 residues. Germline-derived CDR1 and CDR2 are LGHNA and YSLEER. The CDR3 DNA reads TGCGCCAGCAGCCAAGATACCGGCAGGGGCTACACCTTC. This codes for CASSQDTGRGYTF.

The chain combines TRBV28 with TRBJ1-5; D remains ambiguous. The V gene lost 7 bases and the J gene lost 0 bases, with 13 bases spanning the gap. CDR3 size: 15 residues. Germline V lookup: CDR1 MDHEN, CDR2 SYDVKM. CDR3 sequence: CASTQRGFSNQPQHF. DNA of the CDR3: TGTGCCAGCACCCAGCGGGGATTTAGCAATCAGCCCCAGCATTTT.

This clone was detected only once. The V gene is TRBV28, the J gene TRBJ2-3; TRBD2 agrees at 7 bases. With V trimmed by 4 bases and J by 8 bases, 12 bases remained unmatched. CDR3 size: 15 residues. Germline lookup yields CDR1 MDHEN and CDR2 SYDVKM. CDR3 bases: TGTGCCAGCAGTTCCGGGACTACGGGGTCGGGTACGCAGTATTTT. As protein: CASSSGTTGSGTQYF.

The chain couples TRBV6-6 to TRBJ1-5; D may be TRBD1 (5 bases). V dropped 8 bases and J dropped 5 bases, with 16 bases sitting between them. Germline V lookup: CDR1 MNHNY, CDR2 SVGAGI (reference sequence). The CDR3 runs 14 residues. CDR3: CASLRDGGYQPQHF. The CDR3 region has the DNA TGTGCCAGCCTCCGGGACGGGGGTTATCAGCCCCAGCATTTT.

The chain has TRBV18 and TRBJ2-3, with 9 bases aligning to TRBD2. V was clipped by 4 bases and J by 2 bases; unmatched bases: 1. CDR3 length: 14 amino acids. Germline assignment: CDR1 KGHSH and CDR2 LQKENI. DNA of the CDR3: TGTGCCAGCTCACTAGCGGGGGTCACAGATACGCAGTATTTT. This encodes CASSLAGVTDTQYF.

The chain couples TRBV18 to TRBJ2-7, with 13 nucleotides matching TRBD2. The germline V gene has CDR1 KGHSH and CDR2 LQKENI. V lost 2 bases and J lost 7; bases outside the gene matches: 2. This CDR3 is built from 14 residues. The CDR3: CASSPGTSGVEQYF. DNA for the CDR3: TGTGCCAGCTCACCAGGGACTAGCGGGGTGGAGCAGTACTTC.